One sample yielded the 17 T cell receptor beta chains listed below, sequenced in a study of T-cell reconstitution after alpha-beta-depleted transplantation in children. Preparation of the TCRbeta library used unique molecular identifiers. TCRdb called the PCR reads again in MiXCR, with one record for every CDR3 protein. This sample has roughly 500,000 distinct CDR3 sequences, with about an eighth found just once. The sequencing here drew on PBMCs from the stem cell graft donor, taken from the stem cell graft. The receptor set was obtained from a human donor who donated a stem cell graft to a child with combined immunodeficiency.

The chain couples TRBV12-3 or TRBV12-4 to TRBJ2-6; no clear D. The V end was cut by 1 base, the J end by 0 bases, with 7 bases between. The CDR3 loop spans 16 amino acids. In DNA, the CDR3 is TGTGCCAGCAGTTTAGACCGTCCCTCTGGGGCCAACGTCCTGACTTTC. This codes for CASSLDRPSGANVLTF.

This clonotype was counted a few times. V and J are TRBV27 and TRBJ2-1; TRBD1 is a possible D gene (5 bases). Germline CDR1 and CDR2: MNHEY and SMNVEV (reference sequence). Trimming took off 10 bases at V and 7 bases at J, with 20 bases between the two ends. This CDR3 contains 14 residues. CDR3 nucleotides: TGTGCCACACGAAGGGGTCAGACAGCGAATGAGCAGTTCTTC. It specifies CATRRGQTANEQFF.

The chain couples TRBV11-3 to TRBJ2-5; 7 nucleotides align to TRBD1. Trimming cost V 3 bases and J 4 bases; bases outside gene matches: 8. The germline gives CDR1 SGHNT, CDR2 YENEEA. The CDR3 is 15 amino acids. The CDR3 loop reads CASSFSTGRGETQYF. The CDR3 coding sequence is TGTGCCAGCAGCTTTTCGACAGGGCGTGGAGAGACCCAGTACTTC.

The chain combines TRBV4-3 with TRBJ2-3; 9 bases agree with TRBD1. Germline V lookup: CDR1 LGHNA, CDR2 YSLEER. Losses at the gene ends were 3 bases for V and 5 bases for J; bases not matched to a gene: 15. This CDR3 has 18 amino acids. This chain's CDR3 is CASSQAAVGTGLRDTQYF. In nucleotides, the CDR3 is TGCGCCAGCAGCCAGGCGGCGGTCGGGACAGGGTTGAGAGATACGCAGTATTTT.

This clonotype showed up just a few times. The V gene is TRBV4-2, the J gene TRBJ2-5; 11 bases map to TRBD2. The V and J ends lost 3 bases and 3 bases, in that order; junction bases with no gene match: 6. The germline CDR1 and CDR2 sequences are LGHNA and YNFKEQ. This CDR3 is built from 16 residues. The CDR3 loop reads CASSHSGGAGEETQYF. The CDR3 nucleotides are TGTGCCAGCAGCCATAGCGGGGGGGCCGGGGAAGAGACCCAGTACTTC.

The rearrangement links TRBV11-2 to TRBJ1-6, with D perhaps matching TRBD1 (5 bases). Germline-derived CDR1 and CDR2 are SGHAT and FQNNGV. The V and J ends lost 7 bases and 4 bases respectively, with 23 bases between them. This CDR3 is built from 18 residues. This CDR3 reads CASKTEGYPATYNSPLHF. CDR3 coding DNA: TGTGCCAGCAAAACGGAGGGGTATCCCGCCACATATAATTCACCCCTCCACTTT.

This clonotype was seen ten or more times. CDR3 residues: CASSSTGVSNQPQHF. The CDR3 nucleotides are TGTGCCAGCAGCTCTACAGGGGTGAGCAATCAGCCCCAGCATTTT. The rearrangement links TRBV12-3 or TRBV12-4 to TRBJ1-5; 7 nucleotides match TRBD1. The CDR3 loop spans 15 amino acids. The J segment lost 1 base and the V segment lost 6 bases, leaving 6 bases of the junction unmatched.

The chain has TRBV11-1 and TRBJ2-7; unclear D gene. Germline CDR1 SGHAT, CDR2 FQDESV (reference sequence). This CDR3 has 14 residues. With 3 bases removed from V and 2 bases from J, the gap between germline ends came to 11 bases. The CDR3 bases are TGTGCCAGCAGCTTTATCCCATCAACCTACGAGCAGTACTTC. This gives the protein CASSFIPSTYEQYF.

The rearrangement links TRBV6-2 or TRBV6-3 to TRBJ2-5; no clear D. Deletions cut 5 bases from V and 5 bases from J, with 9 bases between. The CDR3 is made up of 12 amino acids. The germline V gene has CDR1 MNHEY and CDR2 SVGEGT. CDR3 bases: TGTGCCAGCAGTGGAAGGGTGGAGACCCAGTACTTC. Residues: CASSGRVETQYF.

V is TRBV7-6 and J is TRBJ2-7; no definite D call. The CDR3 loop spans 12 amino acids. Between the trimmed V and J ends, which lost 5 bases and 6 bases, there was a span of 11 bases. Germline V gives CDR1 SGHVS, CDR2 FNYEAQ. CDR3 loop: CASSQRSGEQYF. In DNA, the CDR3 is TGTGCCAGCAGCCAGAGAAGTGGCGAGCAGTACTTC.

The chain couples TRBV12-3 or TRBV12-4 to TRBJ2-7; D unresolved. The V gene lost 3 bases and the J gene lost 3 bases, with 12 bases spanning the gap. The CDR3 sequence is 14 residues long. CDR3 sequence: CASSFRPGDYEQYF. The CDR3 nucleotides are TGTGCCAGCAGTTTTCGGCCGGGTGACTACGAGCAGTACTTC.

The chain links TRBV24-1 to TRBJ1-2; 7 bases agree with TRBD1. Trimming took 5 bases from V and 11 from J; bases not matched to a gene: 4. The CDR3 extends over 11 amino acids. Per the germline V gene, CDR1 is KGHDR and CDR2 is SFDVKD. CDR3 sequence reads: CATSAAGGYTF. As DNA, the CDR3 is TGTGCCACCAGTGCCGCAGGGGGTTACACCTTC.

The V call is TRBV27, the J call TRBJ1-1, with TRBD1 matching over 7 bases. V gave up 5 bases and J gave up 0 bases; unmatched junction bases: 6. Germline V gene lookup returns CDR1 MNHEY and CDR2 SMNVEV (reference sequence). This CDR3 has 15 residues. The CDR3 coding sequence is TGTGCCAGCAGTCCAGGGACAGCGATGAACACTGAAGCTTTCTTT. Amino acid sequence: CASSPGTAMNTEAFF.

This clonotype appeared many times. V gene TRBV20-1 combines with J gene TRBJ2-7; TRBD1 matches at 9 bases. The V segment lost 4 bases and the J segment 3 bases; nucleotides outside the gene matches: 7. CDR1 and CDR2 (germline): DFQATT, SNEGSKA (reference sequence). The CDR3 totals 14 residues. This CDR3 reads CSATGTGIVYEQYF. The CDR3 DNA reads as TGCAGTGCTACCGGGACAGGGATTGTCTACGAGCAGTACTTC.

The CDR3 is CASSLVERRPYEQYF. The CDR3 DNA reads TGTGCCAGCAGCTTAGTCGAACGGAGACCCTACGAGCAGTACTTC. V usage is TRBV7-8 and J usage is TRBJ2-7; D remains unclear. The CDR3 covers 15 residues. Germline loops: CDR1 SGHVS, CDR2 FQNEAQ. The V and J ends lost 1 base and 2 bases respectively, with 12 bases between them.

The chain uses TRBV4-3 and TRBJ1-1; D is uncertain. V lost 1 base to trimming and J lost 2 bases, with 23 bases between them. CDR3 length equals 19 residues. Germline CDR1 and CDR2: LGHNA and YSLEER. Here the CDR3 DNA reads TGCGCCAGCAGCCAAGTTATGGGAGGGATCGGCTTCATAAACACTGAAGCTTTCTTT. This gives the protein CASSQVMGGIGFINTEAFF.

This clonotype was recorded many times. The chain joins TRBV5-1 to TRBJ2-7; TRBD2 matches 9 bases. V lost 4 bases and J lost 4; bases outside the gene matches: 15. This CDR3 region has 17 residues. CDR1 and CDR2 (germline): SGHRS, YFSETQ. For the CDR3, the DNA is TGCGCCAGCAGCCCCCTAGTTCTAGCGGGACAGAATTACGAGCAGTACTTC. Translated: CASSPLVLAGQNYEQYF.